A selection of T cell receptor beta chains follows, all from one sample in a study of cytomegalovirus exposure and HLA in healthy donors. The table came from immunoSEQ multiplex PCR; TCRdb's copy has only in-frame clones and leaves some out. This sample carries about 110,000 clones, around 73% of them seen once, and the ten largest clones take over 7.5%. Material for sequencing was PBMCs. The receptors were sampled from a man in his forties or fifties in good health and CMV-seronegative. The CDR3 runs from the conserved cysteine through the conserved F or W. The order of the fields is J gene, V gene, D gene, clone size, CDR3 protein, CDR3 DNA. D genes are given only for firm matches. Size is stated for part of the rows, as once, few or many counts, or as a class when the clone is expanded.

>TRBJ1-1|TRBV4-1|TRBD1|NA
CASSRGQGQNTEAFF
TGCGCCAGCAGCCGAGGACAGGGCCAGAACACTGAAGCTTTCTTT
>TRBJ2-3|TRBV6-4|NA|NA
CASGRDGGDTQYF
TGTGCCAGCGGCCGGGACGGGGGAGATACGCAGTATTTT
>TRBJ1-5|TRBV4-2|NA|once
CASSQAGGGNQPQHF
TGTGCCAGCAGCCAAGCAGGCGGGGGAAATCAGCCCCAGCATTTT
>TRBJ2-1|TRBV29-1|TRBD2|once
CSVEGASGGQSSYNEQFF
TGCAGCGTTGAGGGGGCTAGCGGGGGCCAGAGCTCCTACAATGAGCAGTTCTTC
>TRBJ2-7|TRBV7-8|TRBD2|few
CASSLGLAGGEQYF
TGTGCCAGCAGCCTGGGACTAGCGGGGGGGGAGCAGTACTTC
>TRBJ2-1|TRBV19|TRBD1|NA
CASSIDDRQGSYNEQFF
TGTGCCAGTAGTATAGATGACCGACAGGGGTCTTACAATGAGCAGTTCTTC
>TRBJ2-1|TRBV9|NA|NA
CASSPETSSYNEQFF
TGTGCCAGCAGCCCCGAAACGAGCTCCTACAATGAGCAGTTCTTC
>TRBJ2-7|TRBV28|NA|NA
CASSPSGGAHSYEQYF
TGTGCCAGCAGTCCGTCTGGAGGGGCGCATTCCTACGAGCAGTACTTC
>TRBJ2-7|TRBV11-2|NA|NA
CASSYERDYEQYF
TGTGCCAGCAGCTACGAACGAGACTACGAGCAGTACTTC
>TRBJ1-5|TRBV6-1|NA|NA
CASSDGREVQPQHF
TGTGCCAGCAGTGACGGCAGGGAGGTTCAGCCCCAGCATTTT
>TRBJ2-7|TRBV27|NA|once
CASSSGGRTYEQYF
TGTGCCAGCAGTTCCGGGGGACGAACCTACGAGCAGTACTTC
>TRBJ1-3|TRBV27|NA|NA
CASRASGNTIYF
TGTGCCAGCAGGGCATCTGGAAACACCATATATTTT
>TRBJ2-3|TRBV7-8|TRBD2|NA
CASRETSGGADTQYF
TGTGCCAGCAGAGAAACTAGCGGGGGGGCGGATACGCAGTATTTT
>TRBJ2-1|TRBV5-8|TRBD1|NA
CASSLLQGANNEQFF
TGTGCCAGCAGCTTACTACAGGGGGCCAACAATGAGCAGTTCTTC
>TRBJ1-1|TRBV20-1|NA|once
CSATNREAFF
TGCAGTGCTACTAACAGGGAAGCTTTCTTT
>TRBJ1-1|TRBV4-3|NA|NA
CASSHLGLANTEAFF
TGCGCCAGCAGCCACTTGGGACTCGCGAACACTGAAGCTTTCTTT
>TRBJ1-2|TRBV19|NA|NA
CATDRGAGYTF
TGTGCCACCGATCGGGGGGCTGGCTACACCTTC
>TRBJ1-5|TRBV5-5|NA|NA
CASSQDRRTNQPQHF
TGTGCCAGCAGCCAAGACAGGAGGACTAATCAGCCCCAGCATTTT
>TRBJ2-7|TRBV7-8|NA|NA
CASSPDPPGSIYSYEQYF
TGTGCCAGCAGCCCCGATCCCCCGGGTTCTATCTACTCCTACGAGCAGTACTTC
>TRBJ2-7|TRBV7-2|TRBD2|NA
CASSLGGEGYYEQYF
TGTGCCAGCAGCTTAGGGGGGGAGGGGTACTACGAGCAGTACTTC
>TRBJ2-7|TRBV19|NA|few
CASSPEQGPSYEQYF
TGTGCCAGTAGTCCAGAACAGGGCCCCTCCTACGAGCAGTACTTC
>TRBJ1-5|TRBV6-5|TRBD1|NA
CASSYRTGSNQPQHF
TGTGCTAGCAGTTATCGGACAGGGAGCAATCAGCCCCAGCATTTT
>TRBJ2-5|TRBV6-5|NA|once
CAARSGGVQETQYF
TGTGCCGCTCGTTCGGGGGGCGTCCAAGAGACCCAGTACTTC
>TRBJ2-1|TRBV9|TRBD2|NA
CASSPRGGAVSFEQFF
TGTGCCAGCAGCCCCCGCGGGGGGGCAGTTTCTTTTGAGCAGTTCTTC
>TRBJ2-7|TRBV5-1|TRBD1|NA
CASSPSGTVDYEQYF
TGCGCCAGCAGCCCATCCGGGACAGTTGACTACGAGCAGTACTTC
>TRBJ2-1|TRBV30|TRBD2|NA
CASTSGGAGEQFF
TGTGCCTCCACAAGCGGGGGGGCTGGTGAGCAGTTCTTC
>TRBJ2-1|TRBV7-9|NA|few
CASSLGLPSYNEQFF
TGTGCCAGCAGCTTAGGGCTTCCCTCCTACAATGAGCAGTTCTTC
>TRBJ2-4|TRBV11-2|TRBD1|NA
CASSHSRSGQGRIQYF
TGTGCCAGCAGCCATAGCCGTAGCGGACAGGGGCGCATTCAGTACTTC
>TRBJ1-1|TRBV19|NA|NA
CASTRGNTEAFF
TGTGCCAGTACAAGGGGGAACACTGAAGCTTTCTTT
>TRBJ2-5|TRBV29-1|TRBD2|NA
CSVALAGGAETQYF
TGCAGCGTTGCGCTAGCGGGGGGGGCGGAGACCCAGTACTTC
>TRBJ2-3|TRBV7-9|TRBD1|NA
CASSSAPFGTDITDTQYF
TGTGCCAGCAGCTCTGCCCCCTTTGGGACAGATATAACAGATACGCAGTATTTT
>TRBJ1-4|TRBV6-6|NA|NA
CASSYGPPATNEKLFF
TGTGCCAGCAGTTACGGGCCCCCTGCAACTAATGAAAAACTGTTTTTT
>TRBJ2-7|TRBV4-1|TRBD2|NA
CASSLGTSGVYEQYF
TGCGCCAGCAGCCTCGGGACTAGCGGGGTCTACGAGCAGTACTTC
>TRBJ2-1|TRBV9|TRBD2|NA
CASSVATGLAGAEQFF
TGTGCCAGCAGCGTAGCTACAGGACTAGCGGGGGCTGAGCAGTTCTTC
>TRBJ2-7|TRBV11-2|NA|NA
CASSLGATYEQYF
TGTGCCAGCAGCTTAGGGGCAACCTACGAGCAGTACTTC
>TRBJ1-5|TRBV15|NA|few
CATSTYQTGQPQHF
TGTGCCACCAGCACCTACCAAACAGGTCAGCCCCAGCATTTT
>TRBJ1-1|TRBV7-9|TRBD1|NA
CASSADRVDTEAFF
TGTGCCAGCAGCGCGGACAGGGTAGACACTGAAGCTTTCTTT
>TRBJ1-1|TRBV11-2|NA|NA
CASSLLEAPNTEAFF
TGTGCCAGCAGCCTCTTGGAGGCCCCGAACACTGAAGCTTTCTTT
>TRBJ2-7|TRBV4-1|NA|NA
CASSQTTVSYEQYF
TGCGCCAGCAGCCAAACGACAGTCTCCTACGAGCAGTACTTC
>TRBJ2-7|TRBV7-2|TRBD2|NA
CASSLTGSGGPVYEQYF
TGTGCCAGCAGCCTAACCGGAAGCGGGGGGCCTGTTTACGAGCAGTACTTC